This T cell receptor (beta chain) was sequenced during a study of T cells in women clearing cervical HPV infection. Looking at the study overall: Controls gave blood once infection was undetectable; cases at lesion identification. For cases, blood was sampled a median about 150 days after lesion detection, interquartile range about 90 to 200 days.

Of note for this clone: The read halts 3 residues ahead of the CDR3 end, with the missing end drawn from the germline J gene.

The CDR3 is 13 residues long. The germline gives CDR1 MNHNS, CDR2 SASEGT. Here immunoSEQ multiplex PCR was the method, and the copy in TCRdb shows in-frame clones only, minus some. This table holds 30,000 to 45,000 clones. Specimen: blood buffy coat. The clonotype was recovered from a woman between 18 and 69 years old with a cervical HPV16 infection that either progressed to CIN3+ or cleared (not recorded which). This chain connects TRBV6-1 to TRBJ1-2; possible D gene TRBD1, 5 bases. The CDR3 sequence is CASSEMGTPDYTF. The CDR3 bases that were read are TGTGCCAGCAGTGAAATGGGGACTCCAGAC.